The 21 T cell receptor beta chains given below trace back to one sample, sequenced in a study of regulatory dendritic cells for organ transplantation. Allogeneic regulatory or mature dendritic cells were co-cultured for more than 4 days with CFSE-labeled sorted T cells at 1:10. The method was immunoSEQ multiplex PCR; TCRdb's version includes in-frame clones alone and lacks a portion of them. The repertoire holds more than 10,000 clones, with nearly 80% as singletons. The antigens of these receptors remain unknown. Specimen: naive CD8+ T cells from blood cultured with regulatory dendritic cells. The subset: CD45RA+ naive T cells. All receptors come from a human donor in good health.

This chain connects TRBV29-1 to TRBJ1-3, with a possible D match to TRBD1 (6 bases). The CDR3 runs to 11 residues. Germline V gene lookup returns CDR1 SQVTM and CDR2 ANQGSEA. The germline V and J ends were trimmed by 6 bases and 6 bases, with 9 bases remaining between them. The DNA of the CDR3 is TGCAGCGTGCGACAGGAAAACACCATATATTTT. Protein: CSVRQENTIYF.

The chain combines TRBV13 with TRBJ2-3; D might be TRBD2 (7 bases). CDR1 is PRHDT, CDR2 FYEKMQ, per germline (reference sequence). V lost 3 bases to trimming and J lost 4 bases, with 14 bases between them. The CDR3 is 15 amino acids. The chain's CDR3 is CASSFGGGASDTQYF. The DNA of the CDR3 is TGTGCCAGCAGCTTTGGAGGGGGGGCCTCAGATACGCAGTATTTT.

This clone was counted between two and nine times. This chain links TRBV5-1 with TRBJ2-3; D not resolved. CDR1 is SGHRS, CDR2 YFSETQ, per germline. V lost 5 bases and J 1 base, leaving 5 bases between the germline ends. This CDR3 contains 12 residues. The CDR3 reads CASSSRTDTQYF. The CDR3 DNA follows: TGCGCCAGCAGTAGCCGCACAGATACGCAGTATTTT.

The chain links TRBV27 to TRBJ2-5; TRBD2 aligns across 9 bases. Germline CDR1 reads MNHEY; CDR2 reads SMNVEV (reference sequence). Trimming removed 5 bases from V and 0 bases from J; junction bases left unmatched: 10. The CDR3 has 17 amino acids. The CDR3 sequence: CASSPLLKRGDQETQYF. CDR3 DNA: TGTGCCAGCAGTCCTCTACTTAAGCGGGGGGACCAAGAGACCCAGTACTTC.

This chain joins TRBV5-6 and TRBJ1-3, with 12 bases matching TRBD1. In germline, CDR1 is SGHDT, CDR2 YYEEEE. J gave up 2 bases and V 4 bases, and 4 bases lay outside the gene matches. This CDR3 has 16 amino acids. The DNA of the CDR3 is TGTGCCAGCAGCATGGGACAGGGGGCAACTGGAAACACCATATATTTT. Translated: CASSMGQGATGNTIYF.

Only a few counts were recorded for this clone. Here the CDR3 reads CASSLADRVYEQYF. CDR3 in DNA: TGTGCCAGCAGCTTAGCGGACAGGGTATACGAGCAGTACTTC. This chain uses TRBV7-9 with TRBJ2-7; 8 nucleotides agree with TRBD1. Germline-derived CDR1 and CDR2 are SEHNR and FQNEAQ (reference sequence). This CDR3 contains 14 residues. Trimming took 0 bases from V and 4 from J; bases not matched to a gene: 2. Full variable domain (outside the CDR3, taken from reference TRBV7-9 and TRBJ2-7): DTGVSQNPRHKITKRGQNVTFRCDPISEHNRLYWYRQTLGQGPEFLTYFQNEAQLEKSRLLSDRFSAERPKGSFSTLEIQRTEQGDSAMYLCASSLADRVYEQYFGPGTRLTVT.

CDR3 in amino acids: CASSPGLAGGNEQFF. CDR3 DNA sequence: TGTGCCAGTAGTCCCGGACTAGCGGGGGGCAATGAGCAGTTCTTC. The chain links TRBV19 to TRBJ2-1, with 14 bases aligning to TRBD2. Germline assignment: CDR1 LNHDA and CDR2 SQIVND (reference sequence). This CDR3 region has 15 residues. V dropped 5 bases and J dropped 6; count of bases not matched to a gene: 3.

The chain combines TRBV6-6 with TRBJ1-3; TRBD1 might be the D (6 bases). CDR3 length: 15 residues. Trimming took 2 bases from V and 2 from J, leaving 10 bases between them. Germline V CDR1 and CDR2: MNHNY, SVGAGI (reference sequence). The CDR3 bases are TGTGCCAGCAGTTACGCCAGGGGAACTGGAAACACCATATATTTT. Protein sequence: CASSYARGTGNTIYF.

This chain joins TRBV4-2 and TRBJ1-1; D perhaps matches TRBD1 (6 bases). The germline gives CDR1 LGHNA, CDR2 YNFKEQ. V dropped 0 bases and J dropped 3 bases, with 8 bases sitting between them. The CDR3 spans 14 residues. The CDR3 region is CASSQDRGYTEAFF. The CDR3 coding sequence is TGTGCCAGCAGCCAAGACAGGGGTTACACTGAAGCTTTCTTT.

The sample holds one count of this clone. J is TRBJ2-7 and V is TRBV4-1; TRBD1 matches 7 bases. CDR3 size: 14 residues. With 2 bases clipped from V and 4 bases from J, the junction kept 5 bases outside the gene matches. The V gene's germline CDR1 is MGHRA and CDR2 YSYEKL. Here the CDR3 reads CASSQWDSGYEQYF. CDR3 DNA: TGCGCCAGCAGCCAATGGGACAGTGGTTACGAGCAGTACTTC.

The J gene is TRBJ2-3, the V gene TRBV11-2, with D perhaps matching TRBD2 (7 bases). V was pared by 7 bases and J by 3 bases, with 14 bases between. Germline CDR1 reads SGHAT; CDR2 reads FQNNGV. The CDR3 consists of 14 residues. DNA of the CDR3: TGTGCCAGCACCGAGGGGGGGCTTACAGATACGCAGTATTTT. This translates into CASTEGGLTDTQYF.

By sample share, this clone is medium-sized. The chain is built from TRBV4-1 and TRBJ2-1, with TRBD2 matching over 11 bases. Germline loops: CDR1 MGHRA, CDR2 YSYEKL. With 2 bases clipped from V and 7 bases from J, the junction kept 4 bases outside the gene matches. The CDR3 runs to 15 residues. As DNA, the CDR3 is TGCGCCAGCAGCCAACTAGCGGGGGGCGGGAATGAGCAGTTCTTC. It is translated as CASSQLAGGGNEQFF.

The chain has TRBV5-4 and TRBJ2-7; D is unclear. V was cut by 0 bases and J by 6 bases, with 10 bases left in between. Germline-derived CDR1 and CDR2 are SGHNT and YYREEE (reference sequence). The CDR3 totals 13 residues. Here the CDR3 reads CASSLAALTEQYF. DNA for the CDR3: TGTGCCAGCAGCTTGGCCGCGCTCACCGAGCAGTACTTC.

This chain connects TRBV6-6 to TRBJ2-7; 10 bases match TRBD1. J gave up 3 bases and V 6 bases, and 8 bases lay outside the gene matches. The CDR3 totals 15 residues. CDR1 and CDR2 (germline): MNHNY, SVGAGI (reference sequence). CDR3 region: CASRNRDRGFYEQYF. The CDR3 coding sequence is TGTGCCAGCAGGAACCGGGACAGGGGATTCTACGAGCAGTACTTC.

As DNA, the CDR3 is TGTGCCAGCAGCTTAGCGCTCGGGGCGGGGGGACCTAAAGAGACCCAGTACTTC. It codes for CASSLALGAGGPKETQYF. The chain is built from TRBV7-6 and TRBJ2-5; 8 nucleotides line up with TRBD2. Germline CDR1 reads SGHVS; CDR2 reads FNYEAQ. Trimming took 0 bases from V and 3 from J; bases not matched to a gene: 12. There are 18 residues in the CDR3. The whole variable domain, filled in from reference TRBV7-6 and TRBJ2-5, reads GAGVSQSPRYKVTKRGQDVALRCDPISGHVSLYWYRQALGQGPEFLTYFNYEAQQDKSGLPNDRFSAERPEGSISTLTIQRTEQRDSAMYRCASSLALGAGGPKETQYFGPGTRLLVL.

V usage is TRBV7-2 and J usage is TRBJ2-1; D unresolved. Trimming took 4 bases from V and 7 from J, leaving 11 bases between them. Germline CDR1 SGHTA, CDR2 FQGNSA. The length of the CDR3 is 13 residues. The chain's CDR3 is CASSSHLENEQFF. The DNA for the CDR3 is TGTGCCAGCAGCTCCCACCTAGAGAATGAGCAGTTCTTC.

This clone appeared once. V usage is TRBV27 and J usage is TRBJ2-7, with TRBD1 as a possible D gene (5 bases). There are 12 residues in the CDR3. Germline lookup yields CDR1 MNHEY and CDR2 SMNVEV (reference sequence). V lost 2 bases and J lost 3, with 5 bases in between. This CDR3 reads CASSLQGYEQYF. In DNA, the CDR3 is TGTGCCAGCAGTTTACAGGGCTACGAGCAGTACTTC.

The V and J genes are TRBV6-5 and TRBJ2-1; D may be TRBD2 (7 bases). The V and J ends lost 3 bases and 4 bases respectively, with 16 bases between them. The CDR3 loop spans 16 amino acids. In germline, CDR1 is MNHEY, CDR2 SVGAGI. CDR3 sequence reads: CASSYQGGVRYNEQFF. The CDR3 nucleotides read TGTGCCAGCAGTTATCAAGGGGGGGTGAGGTACAATGAGCAGTTCTTC.

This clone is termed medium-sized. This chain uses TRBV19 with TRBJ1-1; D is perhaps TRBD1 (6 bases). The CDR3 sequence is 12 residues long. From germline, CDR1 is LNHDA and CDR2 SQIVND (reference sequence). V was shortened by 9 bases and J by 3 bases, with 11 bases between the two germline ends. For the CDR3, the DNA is TGTGCCAGCATAGGGGGTCACACTGAAGCTTTCTTT. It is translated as CASIGGHTEAFF.

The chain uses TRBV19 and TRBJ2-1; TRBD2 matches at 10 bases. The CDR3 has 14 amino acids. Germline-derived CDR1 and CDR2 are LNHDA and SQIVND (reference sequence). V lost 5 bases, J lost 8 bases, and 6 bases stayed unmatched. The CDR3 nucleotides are TGTGCCAGTAGTGGAGCGGGGGGGGCGGATGAGCAGTTCTTC. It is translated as CASSGAGGADEQFF.

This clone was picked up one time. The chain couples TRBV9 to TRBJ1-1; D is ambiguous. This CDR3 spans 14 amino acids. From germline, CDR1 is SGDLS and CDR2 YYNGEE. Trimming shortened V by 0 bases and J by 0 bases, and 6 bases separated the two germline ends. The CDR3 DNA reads TGTGCCAGCAGCGTAGGGCAGATGAACACTGAAGCTTTCTTT. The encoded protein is CASSVGQMNTEAFF.